What follows is one TCR beta chain and its context. With 4 bases clipped from V and 4 bases from J, the junction kept 6 bases outside the gene matches. The CDR3 has 14 residues. CDR1 and CDR2 (germline): LNHDA, SQIVND (reference sequence). This specimen belongs to a study of memory CD4+ T cells and cytomegalovirus serostatus. Study in general: This sample comes from healthy Belgian adults, eight to ten CMV seropositive, 24 seronegative.

Authors' data handling: Out-of-frame sequences were removed, leaving 2,000,000 or so distinct TCRbeta sequences. Generated by immunoSEQ multiplex PCR, the TCRdb table keeps only in-frame clones and is missing some. V and J calls and clone size come straight from that table; D and trimming were deduced from the DNA. The sample contains approximately 47,000 clones, 78% of which appear only once. Single viable CD3+CD4+CD8-CD45RO+ cells were sorted as the memory CD4+ T cells. Serum IgG to CMV pp150, pp28, p38 and p52 defined serostatus. The material sequenced was memory CD4+ T cells from blood. The gene calls are TRBV19 and TRBJ1-2, with TRBD1 identical over 7 bases. This TCR derives from an adult in good health and CMV-seronegative. Written as DNA, the CDR3 is TGTGCCAGTAGTACAAGACAGGGCCTCTATGGCTACACCTTC. Its protein product is CASSTRQGLYGYTF.